These T cell receptor beta chains were read from a single sample in a study of graft-versus-host responses after intestinal transplantation. No cognate antigen is known for these TCRs. Data came from immunoSEQ multiplex PCR; TCRdb stores just in-frame clones and leaves some out. The sample lists more than 90,000 clones; 85% to 95% were seen once. The sequencing here drew on unstimulated CD8+ T cells sorted from spleen or lymph node cells, taken before transplant. These receptors all stem from a human donor who was the organ donor for an intestinal transplant. Each CDR3 is given with its conserved first and last residue. A D gene is named only where the DNA matches it firmly. Rows may omit the clone size; those that give it use once, few, many or a size class.

>TRBD1|TRBJ2-7|-|TRBV7-8
TGTGCCAGCAGCTTAGGAGGGACAGGGTTTGAGCAGTACTTC
CASSLGGTGFEQYF
>-|TRBJ2-7|-|TRBV9
TGTGCCAGCAGCGTAGGCGCTATCTCCTACGAGCAGTACTTC
CASSVGAISYEQYF
>TRBD2|TRBJ2-5|-|TRBV7-6
TGTGCCAGCAGCCGTCTAGCGGGGCCCGAGACCCAGTACTTC
CASSRLAGPETQYF
>TRBD1|TRBJ2-5|-|TRBV27
TGTGCCAGCAGGGGGACAGGGGGCGTAGAGACCCAGTACTTC
CASRGTGGVETQYF
>-|TRBJ2-2|once|TRBV30
TGTGCCTGGAGTGTACGGCGACCGGGGGCCGGGGAGCTGTTTTTT
CAWSVRRPGAGELFF
>TRBD1|TRBJ2-3|-|TRBV7-9
TGTGCCAGCAGCCACGGACAGGGAACAGATACGCAGTATTTT
CASSHGQGTDTQYF
>-|TRBJ1-2|few|TRBV4-1
TGCGCCAGCAGCCCGTGGCCAGCCGGACGTGGCTACACCTTC
CASSPWPAGRGYTF
>-|TRBJ2-1|-|TRBV19
TGTGCCACATCGGGACTGGCCGGCTCCTACAATGAGCAGTTCTTC
CATSGLAGSYNEQFF
>TRBD2|TRBJ2-3|-|TRBV9
TGTGCCAGCAGCGTGCCAATTAGCGGGGTCGGCCCAGATACGCAGTATTTT
CASSVPISGVGPDTQYF
>-|TRBJ2-1|-|TRBV2
TGTGCCAGCAGTTCTTTGGGGACTTCGAGCTCCTACAATGAGCAGTTCTTC
CASSSLGTSSSYNEQFF
>TRBD2|TRBJ2-7|-|TRBV28
TGTGCCAGCAGTTTTCGGGGGGGCCCCATACACCACGAGCAGTACTTC
CASSFRGGPIHHEQYF
>-|TRBJ2-5|-|TRBV9
TGTGCCAGCAGCCCCCTTCGCGGGGCCCAAGAGACCCAGTACTTC
CASSPLRGAQETQYF
>-|TRBJ2-1|-|TRBV28
TGTGCCAGCAGTTTCGGGGACAATGAGCAGTTCTTC
CASSFGDNEQFF
>-|TRBJ1-1|-|TRBV13
TGTGCCAGCAGCTTCCAGTCCATGAACACTGAAGCTTTCTTT
CASSFQSMNTEAFF
>-|TRBJ2-3|-|TRBV13
TGTGCCAGCAGCCAGGACAGTTCCGCTCGGTATTTT
CASSQDSSARYF
>-|TRBJ2-7|-|TRBV19
TGTGCCAGTAGTTCTCGGGCCGAGCAGTACTTC
CASSSRAEQYF
>TRBD1|TRBJ1-3|-|TRBV4-3
TGCGCCAGCAGCCATCCTGGACAGGGTACCGGAAACACCATATATTTT
CASSHPGQGTGNTIYF
>-|TRBJ2-2|few|TRBV9
TGTGCCAGCAGCGTAGTTGAGGGCTACAAAACCGGGGAGCTGTTTTTT
CASSVVEGYKTGELFF
>TRBD1|TRBJ1-5|-|TRBV4-2
TGTGCCAGCAGCCAAGCAGGGGGCAGCAATCAGCCCCAGCATTTT
CASSQAGGSNQPQHF
>-|TRBJ2-6|once|TRBV4-1
TGCGCCAGCAGCCTGTGGACAACAGTCACCCAACGCTCTGGGGCCAACGTCCTGACTTTC
CASSLWTTVTQRSGANVLTF
>TRBD2|TRBJ2-1|-|TRBV29-1
TGCAGCGTTGAACCGGGGACTAGCGGGAGAGAGCAGTTCTTC
CSVEPGTSGREQFF
>TRBD1|TRBJ2-2|-|TRBV12-5
TGTGCTAGTGGTTTTTCCGGGACAGGGGGGACCGGGGAGCTGTTTTTT
CASGFSGTGGTGELFF
>TRBD1|TRBJ1-1|-|TRBV28
TGTGCCAGCAGCCCTGCGATGACAGGGAGGACTGAAGCTTTCTTT
CASSPAMTGRTEAFF
>-|TRBJ2-7|-|TRBV5-6
TGTGCCAGCAGCGACGGGACCGCCTACGAGCAGTACTTC
CASSDGTAYEQYF
>-|TRBJ1-1|-|TRBV6-6
TGTGCCAGCAGTTACCGGGGCCAGGGTTTCGTTGAAGCTTTCTTT
CASSYRGQGFVEAFF
>-|TRBJ2-3|-|TRBV16
TGTGCCAGCAGCCAATCGGGGCTAGTACCAGATACGCAGTATTTT
CASSQSGLVPDTQYF
>TRBD2|TRBJ2-7|once|TRBV7-8
TGTGCCAGCCGAGATACTATCAGCGGGAGCTCCTACGAGCAGTACTTC
CASRDTISGSSYEQYF
>TRBD1|TRBJ1-1|-|TRBV29-1
TGCAGCGCCGACAGGGTGACTGAAGCTTTCTTT
CSADRVTEAFF
>-|TRBJ2-1|-|TRBV7-8
TGTGCCAGCAGCTTGGCCGGGGCCTCCTACAATGAGCAGTTCTTC
CASSLAGASYNEQFF
>-|TRBJ2-7|-|TRBV7-8
TGTGCCAGCAGCTCCAACCCCGGGCAGATAATCTCCCACGAGCAGTACTTC
CASSSNPGQIISHEQYF
>TRBD1|TRBJ1-1|-|TRBV19
TGTGCCAGTAGTCCCAGGGGACAGATCAACACTGAAGCTTTCTTT
CASSPRGQINTEAFF
>TRBD2|TRBJ2-1|once|TRBV9
TGTGCCAGCAGCGTATCTAGCGGGACTAGCTCCTACAATGAGCAGTTCTTC
CASSVSSGTSSYNEQFF
>-|TRBJ1-3|few|TRBV19
TGTGCCAGCGTAAACACCATATATTTT
CASVNTIYF
>-|TRBJ2-5|-|TRBV4-1
TGCGCCAGCAGCCGGGGGTTTCAAGAGACCCAGTACTTC
CASSRGFQETQYF
>-|TRBJ1-5|-|TRBV27
TGTGCCAGCAGTACAGGGAGGCGTCAGCCCCAGCATTTT
CASSTGRRQPQHF
>-|TRBJ2-5|once|TRBV4-1
TGCGCCAGCAGCCAAGAGCCCCGGGGGACGGTGTACCAAGAGACCCAGTACTTC
CASSQEPRGTVYQETQYF
>-|TRBJ1-1|-|TRBV9
TGTGCCAGCAGCCCTTATATTGGTGTTATGAACACTGAAGCTTTCTTT
CASSPYIGVMNTEAFF
>-|TRBJ1-1|-|TRBV6-5
TGTGCCAGCAGTGAAGAGAGTCGTCGAGCTTTCTTT
CASSEESRRAFF
>-|TRBJ2-3|few|TRBV6-1
TGTGCCAGCAGTGAAGTAGGGGGTATTAAAGATACGCAGTATTTT
CASSEVGGIKDTQYF
>-|TRBJ1-1|-|TRBV5-6
TGTGCCAGCAGCTTGTTCGTGAACACTGAAGCTTTCTTT
CASSLFVNTEAFF
>-|TRBJ2-1|-|TRBV5-1
TGCGCCAGCAGCTTGGCCCCCAGTTCCTACAATGAGCAGTTCTTC
CASSLAPSSYNEQFF
>-|TRBJ1-2|-|TRBV5-4
TGTGCCAGCAGCCCCGGGTATGGCTACACCTTC
CASSPGYGYTF
>-|TRBJ2-1|-|TRBV27
TGTGCCAGCAGTTTTATAGGATTATCCTACAATGAGCAGTTCTTC
CASSFIGLSYNEQFF
>-|TRBJ1-2|-|TRBV29-1
TGCAGCGTTGAGCCAGGGACCTCTAACTATGGCTACACCTTC
CSVEPGTSNYGYTF
>-|TRBJ2-1|-|TRBV7-9
TGTGCCAGCAGCTTCGGGATCAATGAGCAGTTCTTC
CASSFGINEQFF
>-|TRBJ2-7|-|TRBV5-1
TGCGCCAGCAGCTGGGCGGGGGAGCAGTACTTC
CASSWAGEQYF
>-|TRBJ2-7|-|TRBV7-2
TGTGCCAGCAGCTCGAGTTCGACACCCCCCTTGAGCTACGAGCAGTACTTC
CASSSSSTPPLSYEQYF
>-|TRBJ1-2|-|TRBV5-6
TGTGCCAGCAGCTTTGAGGGCTCCGGCTACACCTTC
CASSFEGSGYTF
>-|TRBJ2-7|-|TRBV28
TGTGCCAGCTCCCGTTGGCTAGCAAGCTCCTACGAGCAGTACTTC
CASSRWLASSYEQYF
>-|TRBJ2-3|once|TRBV27
TGTGCCACCGAGGGGATGGGGGTTACAGATACGCAGTATTTT
CATEGMGVTDTQYF
>-|TRBJ2-7|-|TRBV4-1
TGCGCCAGCAGCCAGGAAACAGGGTACGAGCAGTACTTC
CASSQETGYEQYF
>TRBD2|TRBJ2-7|-|TRBV27
TGTGCCAGCAGTTTATCTAAGCGGGGCCCCTACGAGCAGTACTTC
CASSLSKRGPYEQYF
>-|TRBJ2-1|-|TRBV5-6
TGTGCCAGCAGCTTGGGTTTGCTGTACAATGAGCAGTTCTTC
CASSLGLLYNEQFF
>-|TRBJ1-4|-|TRBV9
TGTGCCAGCAGCGTAGGGGCCGTTGCAACTAATGAAAAACTGTTTTTT
CASSVGAVATNEKLFF
>-|TRBJ1-1|-|TRBV4-1
TGCGCCAGCAGCCAGAACCGGGGCGGTGAAGCTTTCTTT
CASSQNRGGEAFF
>-|TRBJ2-3|-|TRBV7-2
TGTGCCCAGGAAGGGAGGCGAACAGATACGCAGTATTTT
CAQEGRRTDTQYF
>TRBD1|TRBJ1-1|-|TRBV29-1
TGCAGCGCACCTTACAGGGGCGAAGCTTTCTTT
CSAPYRGEAFF
>-|TRBJ2-3|-|TRBV27
TGTGCCAGCAGTCCCGGGGGGCCAGATACGCAGTATTTT
CASSPGGPDTQYF
>TRBD2|TRBJ2-1|-|TRBV6-5
TGTGCCAGCAGTTACTCGGGGCGGGAGGGGGATGAGCAGTTCTTC
CASSYSGREGDEQFF
>TRBD2|TRBJ2-7|-|TRBV6-6
TGTGCCAGCAGTTACTCACTAGCGGCCTACGAGCAGTACTTC
CASSYSLAAYEQYF